This T cell receptor beta chain was recovered during a study of cytomegalovirus exposure and HLA in healthy donors. The PCR was carried out with 60 Vbeta primers and 13 Jbeta primers. Clones were sequenced by immunoSEQ multiplex PCR, and TCRdb holds only the in-frame ones, with some missing. Among approximately 100,000 clones, more than 75% were seen once, and the ten largest hold just under 4%. CDR1 is SGHVS, CDR2 FNYEAQ, per germline. The V gene end was trimmed by 1 base and the J gene end by 8 bases; junction bases not matched to a gene: 3. The CDR3 totals 14 residues. Sequenced: PBMCs. This sequence joins TRBV7-6 and TRBJ2-1; 9 bases fit TRBD1. The receptor was derived from a woman aged 50 to 60 in good health and CMV-seropositive. CDR3 DNA sequence: TGTGCCAGCAGCTTAGGTACAGGGGGCCATGAGCAGTTCTTC. It specifies CASSLGTGGHEQFF.